The entry below describes one TCR beta chain. The sample is drawn from a study of T-cell memory formation after mild COVID-19. TCRdb re-derived calls from the 5' RACE reads in MiXCR, one entry per CDR3 protein. The repertoire includes approximately 190,000 distinct CDR3 sequences, about a sixth of them detected once, and around 2.4% sits in the top ten. The sample comprised PBMCs or a T cell subset sorted from them (not recorded which). The receptor was derived from an adult woman who had mild COVID-19 (a few samples of this study predate the infection). Cell type and time point are not known.

The CDR3 is CASSYARGPTNEQFF. Written as DNA, the CDR3 is TGTGCCAGCAGTTACGCCAGGGGGCCAACGAATGAGCAGTTCTTC. The V and J genes are TRBV12-3 or TRBV12-4 and TRBJ2-1; TRBD1 agrees at 8 bases. The CDR3 extends over 15 amino acids. The V and J ends lost 4 bases and 7 bases, in that order; junction bases with no gene match: 9.